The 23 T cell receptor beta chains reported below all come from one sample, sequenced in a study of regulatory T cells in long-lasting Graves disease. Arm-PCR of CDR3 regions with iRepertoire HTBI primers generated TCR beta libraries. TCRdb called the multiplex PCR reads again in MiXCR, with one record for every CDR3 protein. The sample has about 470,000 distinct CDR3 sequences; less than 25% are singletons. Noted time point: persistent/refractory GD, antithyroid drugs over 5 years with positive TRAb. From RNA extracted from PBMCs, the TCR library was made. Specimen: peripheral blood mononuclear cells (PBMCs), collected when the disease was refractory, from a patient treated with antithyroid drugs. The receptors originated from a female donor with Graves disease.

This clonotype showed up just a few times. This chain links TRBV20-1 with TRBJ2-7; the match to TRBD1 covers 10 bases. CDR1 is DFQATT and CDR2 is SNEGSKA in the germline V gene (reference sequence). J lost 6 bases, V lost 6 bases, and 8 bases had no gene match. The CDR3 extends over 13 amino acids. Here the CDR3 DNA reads TGCAGTGCCCCGGGACAGGGGATTGGCGAGCAGTACTTC. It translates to CSAPGQGIGEQYF.

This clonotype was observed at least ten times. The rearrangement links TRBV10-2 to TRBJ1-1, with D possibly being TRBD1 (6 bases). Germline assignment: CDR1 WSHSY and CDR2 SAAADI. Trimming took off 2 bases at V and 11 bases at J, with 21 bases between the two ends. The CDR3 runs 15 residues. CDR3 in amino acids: CASSEPIRTATVAFF. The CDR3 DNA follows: TGCGCCAGCAGTGAGCCGATAAGGACAGCCACCGTGGCTTTCTTT.

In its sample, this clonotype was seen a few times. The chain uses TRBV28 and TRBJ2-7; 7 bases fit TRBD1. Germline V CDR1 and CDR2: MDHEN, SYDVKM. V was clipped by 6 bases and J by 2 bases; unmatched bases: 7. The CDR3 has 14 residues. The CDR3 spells CASRGQVGAYEQYF. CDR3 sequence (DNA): TGTGCCAGCAGAGGACAGGTCGGCGCCTACGAGCAGTACTTC.

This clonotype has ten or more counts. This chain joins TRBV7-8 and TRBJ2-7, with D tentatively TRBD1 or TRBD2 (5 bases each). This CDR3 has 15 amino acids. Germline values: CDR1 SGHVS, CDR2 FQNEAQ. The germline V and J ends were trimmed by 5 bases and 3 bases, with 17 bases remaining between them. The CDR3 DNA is TGTGCCAGCAGCCCAACCGGGACGGGATACTACGAGCAGTACTTC. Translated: CASSPTGTGYYEQYF. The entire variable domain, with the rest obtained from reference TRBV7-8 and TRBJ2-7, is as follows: GAGVSQSPRYKVAKRGQDVALRCDPISGHVSLFWYQQALGQGPEFLTYFQNEAQLDKSGLPSDRFFAERPEGSVSTLKIQRTQQEDSAVYLCASSPTGTGYYEQYFGPGTRLTVT.

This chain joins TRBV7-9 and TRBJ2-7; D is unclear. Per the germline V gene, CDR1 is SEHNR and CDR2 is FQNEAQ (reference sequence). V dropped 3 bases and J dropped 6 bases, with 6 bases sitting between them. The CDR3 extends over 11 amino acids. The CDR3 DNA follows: TGTGCCAGCAGCTTTCTCTCCGAGCAGTACTTC. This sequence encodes CASSFLSEQYF. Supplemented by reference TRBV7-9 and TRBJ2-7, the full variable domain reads DTGVSQNPRHKITKRGQNVTFRCDPISEHNRLYWYRQTLGQGPEFLTYFQNEAQLEKSRLLSDRFSAERPKGSFSTLEIQRTEQGDSAMYLCASSFLSEQYFGPGTRLTVT.

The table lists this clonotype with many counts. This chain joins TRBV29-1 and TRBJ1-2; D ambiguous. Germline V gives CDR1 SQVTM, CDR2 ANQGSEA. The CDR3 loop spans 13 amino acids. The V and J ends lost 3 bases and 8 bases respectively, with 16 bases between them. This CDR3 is CSVDNLGLYGYTF. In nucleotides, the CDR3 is TGCAGCGTTGATAATCTGGGCCTATACGGCTACACCTTC.

The CDR3 sequence is CASSPSEYSNQPQHF. As DNA, the CDR3 is TGCGCCAGCAGCCCCAGCGAATATAGCAATCAGCCCCAGCATTTT. The rearrangement uses TRBV4-1 and TRBJ1-5, with D unclear. The V and J ends lost 4 bases and 0 bases respectively, with 10 bases between them. The germline V gene encodes CDR1 MGHRA and CDR2 YSYEKL. CDR3 size: 15 residues.

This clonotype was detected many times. The CDR3 reads CASSSRGPGTGELFF. The CDR3 DNA follows: TGTGCCAGCAGCTCACGGGGGCCGGGAACCGGGGAGCTGTTTTTT. The chain carries TRBV11-3 and TRBJ2-2; D tentatively fits TRBD1 or TRBD2 (6 bases each). CDR1 SGHNT and CDR2 YENEEA come from the germline V gene. This CDR3 comprises 15 residues. Deletions cut 4 bases from V and 5 bases from J, with 14 bases between.

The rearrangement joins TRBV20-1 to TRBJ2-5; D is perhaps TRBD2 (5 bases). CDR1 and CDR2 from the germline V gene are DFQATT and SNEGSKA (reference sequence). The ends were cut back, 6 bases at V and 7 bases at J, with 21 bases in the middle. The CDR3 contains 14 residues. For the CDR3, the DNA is TGCAGTGCGGTAAAGGACTCCGGGTTTGGGACCCAGTACTTC. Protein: CSAVKDSGFGTQYF.

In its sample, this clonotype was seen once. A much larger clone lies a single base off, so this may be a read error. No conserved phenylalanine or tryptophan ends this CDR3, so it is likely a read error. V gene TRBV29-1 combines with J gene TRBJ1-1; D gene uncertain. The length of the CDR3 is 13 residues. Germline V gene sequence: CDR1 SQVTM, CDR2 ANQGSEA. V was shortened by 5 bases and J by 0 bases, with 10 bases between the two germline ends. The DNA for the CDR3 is TGCAGCGTTTGGGCCAGAGTGAACACTGAAGCTTTCTCT. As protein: CSVWARVNTEAFS.

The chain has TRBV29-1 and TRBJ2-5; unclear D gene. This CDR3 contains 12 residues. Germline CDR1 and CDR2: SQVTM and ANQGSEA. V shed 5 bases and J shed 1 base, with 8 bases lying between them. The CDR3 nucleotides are TGCAGCGTTCTGGGCAGCCAAGAGACCCAGTACTTC. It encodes CSVLGSQETQYF.

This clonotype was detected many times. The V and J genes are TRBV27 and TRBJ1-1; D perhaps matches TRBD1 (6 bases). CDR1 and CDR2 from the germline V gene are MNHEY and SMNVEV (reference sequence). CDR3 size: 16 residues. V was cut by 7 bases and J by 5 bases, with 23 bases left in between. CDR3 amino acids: CASTQVEGGSLTEAFF. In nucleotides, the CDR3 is TGTGCCAGCACCCAAGTTGAGGGGGGATCGTTGACTGAAGCTTTCTTT.

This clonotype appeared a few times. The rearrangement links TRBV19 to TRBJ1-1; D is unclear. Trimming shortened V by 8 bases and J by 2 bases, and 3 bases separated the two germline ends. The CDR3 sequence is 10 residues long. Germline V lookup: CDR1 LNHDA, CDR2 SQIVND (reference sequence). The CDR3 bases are TGTGCCAGTTTTAACACTGAAGCTTTCTTT. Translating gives CASFNTEAFF. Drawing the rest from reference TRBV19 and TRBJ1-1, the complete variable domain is DGGITQSPKYLFRKEGQNVTLSCEQNLNHDAMYWYRQDPGQGLRLIYYSQIVNDFQKGDIAEGYSVSREKKESFPLTVTSAQKNPTAFYLCASFNTEAFFGQGTRLTVV.

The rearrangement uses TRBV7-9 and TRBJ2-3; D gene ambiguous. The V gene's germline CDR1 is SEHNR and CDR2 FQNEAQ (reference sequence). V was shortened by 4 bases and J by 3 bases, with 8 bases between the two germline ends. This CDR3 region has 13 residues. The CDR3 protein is CASSSSVTDTQYF. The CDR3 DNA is TGTGCCAGCAGCTCGAGCGTGACAGATACGCAGTATTTT.

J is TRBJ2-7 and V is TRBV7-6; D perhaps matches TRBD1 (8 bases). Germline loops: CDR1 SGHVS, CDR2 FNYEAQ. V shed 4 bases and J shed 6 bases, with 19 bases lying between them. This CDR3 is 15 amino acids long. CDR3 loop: CASSSEQGGGGEQYF. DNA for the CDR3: TGTGCCAGCAGCTCCGAACAGGGGGGGGGAGGCGAGCAGTACTTC.

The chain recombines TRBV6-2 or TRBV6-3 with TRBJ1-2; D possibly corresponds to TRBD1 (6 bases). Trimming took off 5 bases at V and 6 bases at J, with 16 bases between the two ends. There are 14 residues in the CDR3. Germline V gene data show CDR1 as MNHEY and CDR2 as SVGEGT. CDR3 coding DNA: TGTGCCAGCAGTCCCGGGGGGGGGGGCAATGGCTACACCTTC. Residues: CASSPGGGGNGYTF.

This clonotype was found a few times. CDR3 sequence (DNA): TGCAGCGTTGTTGGCACTGAAGCTTTCTTT. Residues: CSVVGTEAFF. V gene TRBV29-1 combines with J gene TRBJ1-1; no clear D gene. Trimming shortened V by 4 bases and J by 4 bases, and 4 bases separated the two germline ends. This CDR3 spans 10 amino acids. Looked up from germline, CDR1 is SQVTM and CDR2 is ANQGSEA.

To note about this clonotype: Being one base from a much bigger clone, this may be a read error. The CDR3 here is CASSEVGGPLAKNIQYF. Written as DNA, the CDR3 is TGTGCCAGCAGTGAAGTGGGAGGGCCGTTAGCCAAAAACATTCAGTACTTC. The chain couples TRBV6-1 to TRBJ2-4; 7 nucleotides match TRBD2. The length of the CDR3 is 17 residues. J was trimmed by 0 bases and V by 1 base; bases with no gene match: 6. CDR1 and CDR2 from the germline V gene are MNHNS and SASEGT.

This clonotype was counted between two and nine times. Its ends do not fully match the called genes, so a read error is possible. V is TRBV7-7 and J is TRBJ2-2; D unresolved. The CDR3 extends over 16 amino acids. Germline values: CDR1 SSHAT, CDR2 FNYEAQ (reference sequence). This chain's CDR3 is CASSPGHATNTGELFF. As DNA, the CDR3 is TGTGCTAGCAGCCCCGGGCACGCCACGAACACCGGGGAGCTGTTTTTT.

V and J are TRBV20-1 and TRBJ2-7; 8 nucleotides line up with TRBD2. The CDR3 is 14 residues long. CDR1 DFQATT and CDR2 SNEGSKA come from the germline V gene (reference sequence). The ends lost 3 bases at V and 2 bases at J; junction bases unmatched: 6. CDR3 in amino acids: CSARASGSPYEQYF. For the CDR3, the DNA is TGCAGTGCTAGGGCTAGCGGGTCCCCCTACGAGCAGTACTTC.

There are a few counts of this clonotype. In nucleotides, the CDR3 is TGTGCCAGCAGTTCGGACAGGGAAGTCTATGGCTACACCTTC. Translated, it gives CASSSDREVYGYTF. The V and J genes are TRBV6-2 or TRBV6-3 and TRBJ1-2, with 8 positions matching TRBD1. Germline CDR1 reads MNHEY; CDR2 reads SVGEGT. The CDR3 spans 14 residues. J gave up 4 bases and V 4 bases, and 5 bases lay outside the gene matches.

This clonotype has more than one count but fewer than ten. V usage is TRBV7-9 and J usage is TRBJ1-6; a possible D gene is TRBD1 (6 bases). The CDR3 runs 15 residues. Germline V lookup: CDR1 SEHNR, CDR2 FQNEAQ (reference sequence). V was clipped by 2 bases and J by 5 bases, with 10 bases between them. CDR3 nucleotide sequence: TGTGCCAGCAGCTTATCCACAGGGAATAATTCACCCCTCCACTTT. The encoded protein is CASSLSTGNNSPLHF.

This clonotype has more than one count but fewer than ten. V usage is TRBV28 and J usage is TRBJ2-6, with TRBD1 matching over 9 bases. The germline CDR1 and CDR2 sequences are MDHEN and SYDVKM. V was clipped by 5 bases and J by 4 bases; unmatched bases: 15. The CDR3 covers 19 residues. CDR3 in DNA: TGTGCCAGCAGTCCGAACGTGGGACAGGGTGAATCAGGGGCCAACGTCCTGACTTTC. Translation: CASSPNVGQGESGANVLTF.